This passage covers 5 T cell receptor beta chains from one sample sequenced in a study of Ad26.COV2.S vaccination and SARS-CoV-2 variants. Treatment described: roughly 18 received Ad26.COV2.S at low or high dose, single or two shots; about 5 received placebo; per-sample allocation not given. Sampling was performed 63 days after the first vaccine or placebo injection. The data were produced by immunoSEQ multiplex PCR, yet TCRdb's version contains in-frame clones alone and is incomplete. The sample contains roughly 500,000 clones, roughly 89% of which appear only once. The sequenced sample was peripheral blood, obtained in a trial of Ad26.COV2.S vaccine versus placebo. The receptors stem from a person aged 18 to 65 who received the Ad26.COV2.S COVID-19 vaccine or a placebo.

V usage is TRBV9 and J usage is TRBJ2-2, with 8 bases fitting TRBD1. The trim removed 4 bases at V and 4 bases at J, leaving 12 bases unmatched. The germline gives CDR1 SGDLS, CDR2 YYNGEE. This CDR3 comprises 17 residues. CDR3 sequence (DNA): TGTGCCAGCAGCCCCAGCCCCGGGCAGGGGGCCACCGGGGAGCTGTTTTTT. This encodes CASSPSPGQGATGELFF.

J is TRBJ2-2 and V is TRBV4-1; tentative D call: TRBD2 (6 bases). V was trimmed by 0 bases and J by 8 bases, leaving 16 bases between them. Germline V gene data show CDR1 as MGHRA and CDR2 as YSYEKL. The CDR3 runs to 16 residues. The CDR3 sequence is CASSQDGDSLGGELFF. The CDR3, as DNA: TGCGCCAGCAGCCAAGATGGGGACTCGCTAGGTGGGGAGCTGTTTTTT.

The chain is built from TRBV19 and TRBJ1-3; a weak D match, TRBD1 (6 bases). CDR1 LNHDA and CDR2 SQIVND come from the germline V gene (reference sequence). With 10 bases removed from V and 0 bases from J, the gap between germline ends came to 16 bases. This CDR3 is 15 amino acids long. DNA for the CDR3: TGTGCCACCCGGACGGGGGCGGGCTCTGGAAACACCATATATTTT. This codes for CATRTGAGSGNTIYF.

The chain uses TRBV11-2 and TRBJ1-5; TRBD1 matches at 9 bases. Germline V gene sequence: CDR1 SGHAT, CDR2 FQNNGV. CDR3 length: 14 residues. V was pared by 5 bases and J by 7 bases, with 6 bases of the junction left unmatched. CDR3 in DNA: TGTGCCAGCAGCAAAACAGGGGGCGGCCAGCCCCAGCATTTT. Amino acid sequence: CASSKTGGGQPQHF. Filled out from reference TRBV11-2 and TRBJ1-5, the complete variable domain reads EAGVAQSPRYKIIEKRQSVAFWCNPISGHATLYWYQQILGQGPKLLIQFQNNGVVDDSQLPKDRFSAERLKGVDSTLKIQPAKLEDSAVYLCASSKTGGGQPQHFGDGTRLSIL.

V gene TRBV7-3 combines with J gene TRBJ2-1, with D possibly TRBD2 on 6 matching bases. Germline V gene lookup returns CDR1 SGHTA and CDR2 FQGTGA. V gave up 1 base and J gave up 2 bases, with 18 bases separating them. This CDR3 region has 18 residues. The chain's CDR3 is CASSLSSGEGAPYNEQFF. CDR3 bases: TGTGCCAGCAGCTTAAGTTCGGGAGAGGGAGCCCCCTACAATGAGCAGTTCTTC. The full variable domain, completed using reference TRBV7-3 and TRBJ2-1, is GAGVSQTPSNKVTEKGKYVELRCDPISGHTALYWYRQSLGQGPEFLIYFQGTGAADDSGLPNDRFFAVRPEGSVSTLKIQRTERGDSAVYLCASSLSSGEGAPYNEQFFGPGTRLTVL.